These 27 T cell receptor beta chains share one sample of origin, sequenced in a study of graft-versus-host responses after intestinal transplantation. Repertoires were generated with immunoSEQ multiplex PCR, while TCRdb's copy carries only in-frame clones and drops some. Of over 9,000 clones in the sample, about 96% are singletons; the top ten hold 16%. The specimen comprised bone marrow, sampled about 520 days after intestinal transplantation. The receptors originated from a human patient who received an intestinal transplant, so some T cells may come from the graft donor.

The chain recombines TRBV4-2 with TRBJ2-7; a possible D gene is TRBD2 (5 bases). Per germline, CDR1 LGHNA and CDR2 YNFKEQ. This CDR3 is 16 amino acids long. V lost 4 bases and J 3 bases, leaving 19 bases between the germline ends. CDR3 sequence: CASSPLVGKGGYEQYF. The CDR3 DNA sequence: TGTGCCAGCAGCCCCCTTGTTGGCAAAGGAGGCTACGAGCAGTACTTC.

The rearrangement uses TRBV27 and TRBJ2-2, with 7 bases lining up with TRBD2. The V and J ends lost 2 bases and 1 base, in that order; junction bases with no gene match: 1. CDR1 MNHEY and CDR2 SMNVEV come from the germline V gene (reference sequence). There are 15 residues in the CDR3. The DNA of the CDR3 is TGTGCCAGCAGTTTAACGGGAGGGAACACCGGGGAGCTGTTTTTT. It codes for CASSLTGGNTGELFF.

The chain links TRBV5-6 to TRBJ1-4; TRBD1 is a possible D gene (6 bases). The CDR3 runs to 14 residues. Germline V lookup: CDR1 SGHDT, CDR2 YYEEEE. The V and J ends lost 2 bases and 8 bases respectively, with 13 bases between them. This CDR3 is CASSFSGAGEKLFF. The CDR3 nucleotides read TGTGCCAGCAGCTTTTCAGGGGCGGGCGAAAAACTGTTTTTT.

The chain combines TRBV27 with TRBJ2-7, with D perhaps matching TRBD1 (5 bases). V lost 6 bases and J lost 3, with 18 bases in between. From germline, CDR1 is MNHEY and CDR2 SMNVEV (reference sequence). There are 15 residues in the CDR3. The CDR3: CASSFRPQGFYEQYF. Written as DNA, the CDR3 is TGTGCCAGCAGCTTTAGGCCCCAGGGTTTCTACGAGCAGTACTTC.

The chain is built from TRBV7-9 and TRBJ1-2; the D gene is possibly TRBD1 (5 bases). The CDR3 spans 13 residues. Deletions cut 4 bases from V and 7 bases from J, with 13 bases between. Germline lookup yields CDR1 SEHNR and CDR2 FQNEAQ (reference sequence). DNA of the CDR3: TGTGCCAGCAGCTCTCGGGGGTCAGGTGGCTACACCTTC. It translates to CASSSRGSGGYTF. Full variable domain (missing parts from reference TRBV7-9 and TRBJ1-2): DTGVSQNPRHKITKRGQNVTFRCDPISEHNRLYWYRQTLGQGPEFLTYFQNEAQLEKSRLLSDRFSAERPKGSFSTLEIQRTEQGDSAMYLCASSSRGSGGYTFGSGTRLTVV.

The chain is built from TRBV28 and TRBJ1-6; unclear D gene. From germline, CDR1 is MDHEN and CDR2 SYDVKM. Trimming removed 8 bases from V and 8 bases from J, with 13 bases in between. The CDR3 sequence is 13 residues long. This CDR3 is CASFARRDSPLHF. CDR3 DNA sequence: TGTGCCAGCTTCGCCCGGAGAGATTCACCCCTCCACTTT. Filled out from reference TRBV28 and TRBJ1-6, the complete variable domain reads DVKVTQSSRYLVKRTGEKVFLECVQDMDHENMFWYRQDPGLGLRLIYFSYDVKMKEKGDIPEGYSVSREKKERFSLILESASTNQTSMYLCASFARRDSPLHFGNGTRLTVT.

The CDR3 DNA reads as TGTGCCAGCAGTTCTAGTCGCTCCTACGAGCAGTACTTC. Amino acid sequence: CASSSSRSYEQYF. V and J are TRBV6-1 and TRBJ2-7; D unresolved. Trimming took 5 bases from V and 0 from J, leaving 8 bases between them. The CDR3 sequence is 13 residues long. Germline V gene sequence: CDR1 MNHNS, CDR2 SASEGT.

The chain couples TRBV7-8 to TRBJ2-5, with D unclear. This CDR3 is 14 amino acids long. V lost 6 bases and J lost 1, with 12 bases in between. Germline V gene lookup returns CDR1 SGHVS and CDR2 FQNEAQ. The CDR3 spells CASSLGWGQETQYF. The CDR3 DNA reads TGTGCCAGCAGTCTCGGTTGGGGCCAAGAGACCCAGTACTTC. Using reference TRBV7-8 and TRBJ2-5 for the parts outside the CDR3, the full variable domain is GAGVSQSPRYKVAKRGQDVALRCDPISGHVSLFWYQQALGQGPEFLTYFQNEAQLDKSGLPSDRFFAERPEGSVSTLKIQRTQQEDSAVYLCASSLGWGQETQYFGPGTRLLVL.

Concerning this clone: The junction departs from germline at one end; a sequencing error may be responsible. The chain employs TRBV5-6 and TRBJ2-7; 7 nucleotides align to TRBD1. Per the germline V gene, CDR1 is SGHDT and CDR2 is YYEEEE. This CDR3 comprises 15 residues. Here the CDR3 DNA reads TGTGCCAGCAGCTTGGGAAGACAGGGCTCCCACGAGCAGTACTTC. Translated: CASSLGRQGSHEQYF.

The chain employs TRBV19 and TRBJ1-5; tentative D call: TRBD1 (5 bases). The V end was cut by 1 base, the J end by 4 bases, with 8 bases between. This CDR3 is built from 14 residues. CDR1 LNHDA and CDR2 SQIVND come from the germline V gene (reference sequence). The CDR3: CASSIGQLNQPQHF. DNA of the CDR3: TGTGCCAGTAGTATAGGACAGTTAAATCAGCCCCAGCATTTT.

The V and J genes are TRBV28 and TRBJ2-1; D remains ambiguous. The germline V gene encodes CDR1 MDHEN and CDR2 SYDVKM. Trimming shortened V by 1 base and J by 15 bases, and 13 bases separated the two germline ends. This CDR3 comprises 12 residues. Here the CDR3 reads CASSLYSAVPFF. The CDR3 nucleotides are TGTGCCAGCAGTTTATACAGTGCGGTACCGTTCTTC.

About this clone itself: Mismatch with germline at one junction end may stem from a read error. This chain joins TRBV7-8 and TRBJ1-5; D unclear. This CDR3 has 13 residues. Germline V lookup: CDR1 SGHVS, CDR2 FQNEAQ. CDR3 bases: TGTGCCAGCAGGTTAGGCGAAAATCAGCCCCAGCATTTT. Residues: CASRLGENQPQHF.

The rearrangement links TRBV6-1 to TRBJ1-2; D is perhaps TRBD1 (5 bases). The CDR3 runs to 14 residues. Germline V gene data show CDR1 as MNHNS and CDR2 as SASEGT. Trimming removed 4 bases from V and 2 bases from J, with 11 bases in between. The chain's CDR3 is CASSAQGVNYGYTF. CDR3 nucleotide sequence: TGTGCCAGCAGTGCCCAGGGTGTAAACTATGGCTACACCTTC.

The chain carries TRBV7-9 and TRBJ2-7, with a possible D match to TRBD1 (6 bases). Germline V gene data show CDR1 as SEHNR and CDR2 as FQNEAQ (reference sequence). This CDR3 has 14 residues. V was shortened by 5 bases and J by 3 bases, with 14 bases between the two germline ends. This CDR3 reads CASSHDRRYYEQYF. Here the CDR3 DNA reads TGTGCCAGCAGCCACGACAGGCGGTACTACGAGCAGTACTTC.

V gene TRBV2 combines with J gene TRBJ2-7, with TRBD2 matching 10 bases. The CDR3 runs to 15 residues. Germline V lookup: CDR1 SNHLY, CDR2 FYNNEI. J lost 3 bases, V lost 3 bases, and 5 bases had no gene match. The CDR3 loop is CASSDGTSEFYEQYF. The CDR3 DNA is TGTGCCAGCAGTGACGGGACTAGCGAATTCTACGAGCAGTACTTC.

The chain employs TRBV7-9 and TRBJ2-7; D unclear. In germline, CDR1 is SEHNR, CDR2 FQNEAQ (reference sequence). V lost 8 bases, J lost 4 bases, and 15 bases lay in between. The CDR3 is 13 residues long. Here the CDR3 reads CASRDAGRYEQYF. The CDR3 bases are TGTGCCAGCCGAGACGCCGGACGGTACGAGCAGTACTTC.

The CDR3 is CASSPTGAGGGETQYF. The CDR3 region has the DNA TGTGCCAGCAGCCCGACGGGAGCGGGAGGGGGAGAGACCCAGTACTTC. J is TRBJ2-5 and V is TRBV5-4; TRBD2 matches at 10 bases. CDR1 and CDR2 (germline): SGHNT, YYREEE (reference sequence). The CDR3 has 16 amino acids. V lost 4 bases to trimming and J lost 4 bases; unmatched junction nucleotides: 10.

The V call is TRBV5-1, the J call TRBJ2-3; 8 nucleotides line up with TRBD2. The CDR3 has 14 amino acids. Looked up from germline, CDR1 is SGHRS and CDR2 is YFSETQ. J gave up 3 bases and V 5 bases, and 5 bases lay outside the gene matches. The CDR3 DNA reads TGCGCCAGCAGGATTAGCGGGGATACAGATACGCAGTATTTT. Protein: CASRISGDTDTQYF.

This clone is a singleton in its sample. The V and J genes are TRBV6-1 and TRBJ1-1; TRBD1 might be the D (6 bases). V was clipped by 4 bases and J by 5 bases, with 11 bases between them. Germline V gene lookup returns CDR1 MNHNS and CDR2 SASEGT. This CDR3 region has 13 residues. CDR3 nucleotides: TGTGCCAGCAGTGTGCGCAGGGGTACTGAAGCTTTCTTT. Translating gives CASSVRRGTEAFF.

The genes are TRBV11-3 and TRBJ2-1; 9 bases are a match to TRBD2. This CDR3 is built from 15 residues. J gave up 2 bases and V 5 bases, and 4 bases lay outside the gene matches. The germline V gene has CDR1 SGHNT and CDR2 YENEEA. CDR3 coding DNA: TGTGCCAGCAGCCCCGGGACTAGCACCTACAATGAGCAGTTCTTC. Its translation: CASSPGTSTYNEQFF.

The V gene is TRBV7-2, the J gene TRBJ1-1, with D maybe TRBD1 (5 bases). Trimming pared 4 bases from V and 0 bases from J, leaving 12 bases between. CDR3 length: 15 residues. The germline V gene has CDR1 SGHTA and CDR2 FQGNSA. The CDR3 region has the DNA TGTGCCAGCAGCTCATATGGGGGAATGAACACTGAAGCTTTCTTT. Protein product: CASSSYGGMNTEAFF.

The J gene is TRBJ2-3, the V gene TRBV6-5; D is possibly TRBD1 (6 bases). Trimming removed 6 bases at V and 1 base at J, with 14 bases between. The CDR3 has 15 amino acids. Germline V gene data show CDR1 as MNHEY and CDR2 as SVGAGI. The CDR3 nucleotides are TGTGCCAGCAGCTTAGGACAGAAACGCACAGATACGCAGTATTTT. Residues: CASSLGQKRTDTQYF.

Only one count was recorded for this clone. The chain recombines TRBV19 with TRBJ2-7, with D unresolved. With 5 bases removed from V and 0 bases from J, the gap between germline ends came to 5 bases. CDR3 length equals 12 residues. CDR1 is LNHDA, CDR2 SQIVND, per germline (reference sequence). The CDR3 DNA follows: TGTGCCAGTAGTGCTCCCTCCTACGAGCAGTACTTC. Residues: CASSAPSYEQYF.

The J gene is TRBJ1-4, the V gene TRBV2; 9 bases align to TRBD1. Trimming cost V 6 bases and J 13 bases; bases outside gene matches: 9. CDR3 length equals 13 residues. CDR1 is SNHLY, CDR2 FYNNEI, per germline. The CDR3 region is CASSVTLDRGLFF. The CDR3 DNA is TGTGCCAGCAGCGTGACTTTGGACAGGGGACTGTTTTTT.

The chain recombines TRBV18 with TRBJ1-4; TRBD1 matches at 8 bases. This CDR3 is built from 13 residues. CDR1 is KGHSH, CDR2 LQKENI, per germline. V gave up 3 bases and J gave up 8 bases; unmatched junction bases: 2. CDR3 coding DNA: TGTGCCAGCTCACCGGACAGGGACGAAAAACTGTTTTTT. This translates into CASSPDRDEKLFF.

This chain links TRBV5-1 with TRBJ2-3, with 9 bases identical to TRBD2. The CDR3 is 14 residues long. Germline-derived CDR1 and CDR2 are SGHRS and YFSETQ. The V gene end was trimmed by 6 bases and the J gene end by 5 bases; junction bases not matched to a gene: 7. The CDR3 DNA reads as TGCGCCAGCACTCTTCTAGCGGGAAGAGATACGCAGTATTTT. Its protein product is CASTLLAGRDTQYF.

V usage is TRBV19 and J usage is TRBJ2-1; TRBD1 aligns across 7 bases. Germline V gene sequence: CDR1 LNHDA, CDR2 SQIVND (reference sequence). V trimming: 3 bases; J trimming: 3 bases; junction bases outside the gene matches: 2. The CDR3 totals 14 residues. The CDR3 is CASSMDRYYNEQFF. CDR3 nucleotide sequence: TGTGCCAGTAGTATGGACAGGTACTACAATGAGCAGTTCTTC.